This TCR beta chain was captured in a study of neurological immune-mediated disorders. General study results and limits: The repertoires of 18 of 34 multiple sclerosis patients fell into one related-CDR3 cluster (a possible signature) under phylogenetic grouping.

As for this clonotype: Its antigen remains unidentified.

Over 160 million TCR-beta sequences from 15-18 subjects came out of each sequencing run. MiXCR, run by TCRdb on the 5' RACE reads, gives a single entry per CDR3 protein. Among 20,000 to 25,000 distinct CDR3 sequences listed, around 15% were seen once. Germline V gene lookup returns CDR1 KGHSH and CDR2 LQKENI. V shed 1 base and J shed 7 bases, with 2 bases lying between them. The CDR3 has 11 residues. This sequence joins TRBV18 and TRBJ2-1, with unresolved D. The sample consisted of CD8+ T cells from blood. The receptor comes from a woman under 30 with multiple sclerosis. The DNA for the CDR3 is TGTGCCAGCTCACCACAGAATGAGCAGTTCTTC. Protein: CASSPQNEQFF.